Below, 18 T cell receptor beta chains from the same sample are listed, as sequenced in a study of glioma-infiltrating T cells. Using RNA template, CDR3s of TCR alpha and beta were amplified with iRepertoire arm-PCR. One entry per CDR3 protein, called by TCRdb with MiXCR from the multiplex PCR reads. The sample records under 200,000 distinct CDR3 sequences, around 30% being singletons. Material for sequencing was glioma tissue, nonneoplastic brain tissue, or PBMCs (not recorded which). The receptor set was obtained from a human donor with low-grade glioma or glioblastoma, undergoing nonglioma brain surgery, or in good health (not recorded which).

The chain carries TRBV20-1 and TRBJ2-1; 7 bases map to TRBD2. Unmatched junction bases numbered 11, after V lost 6 bases and J lost 9 bases. The germline CDR1 and CDR2 sequences are DFQATT and SNEGSKA (reference sequence). The CDR3 is 13 amino acids. The CDR3 spells CSATQLGGGEQFF. CDR3 bases: TGCAGTGCCACCCAGCTGGGGGGGGGTGAGCAGTTCTTC.

This clonotype was counted at least ten times. The genes are TRBV4-3 and TRBJ2-3, with TRBD2 as a possible D gene (6 bases). The CDR3 runs to 15 residues. V dropped 0 bases and J dropped 1 base, with 8 bases sitting between them. CDR1 is LGHNA, CDR2 YSLEER, per germline. The chain's CDR3 is CASSQDGRRTDTQYF. In nucleotides, the CDR3 is TGCGCCAGCAGCCAAGATGGGAGGCGCACAGATACGCAGTATTTT.

A remark on this clonotype: This may stem from a read error, because a much larger clone lies one nucleotide away. The rearrangement joins TRBV7-2 to TRBJ1-2; 7 bases are shared with TRBD1. CDR3 length equals 15 residues. Germline lookup yields CDR1 SGHTA and CDR2 FQGNSA. The DNA of the CDR3 is TGTGCCAGCAGCTTACAGGGGGTTATCGACTATCGCTACACCTTC. This gives the protein CASSLQGVIDYRYTF.

V usage is TRBV7-2 and J usage is TRBJ1-5; tentative D call: TRBD1 (5 bases). The CDR3 is 15 amino acids. Germline V gene data show CDR1 as SGHTA and CDR2 as FQGNSA. The V end lost 5 bases, the J end lost 6 bases, and 17 bases lay between the germline ends. The CDR3 loop is CASSIAQGMGQPQHF. The CDR3 nucleotides are TGTGCCAGCAGCATCGCGCAGGGTATGGGTCAGCCCCAGCATTTT.

The sample holds many counts of this clonotype. The V and J genes are TRBV6-1 and TRBJ2-1; 11 bases are a match to TRBD2. Trimming at V came to 4 bases and at J to 5 bases, leaving 4 bases not matched to a gene. Germline CDR1 reads MNHNS; CDR2 reads SASEGT. This CDR3 is built from 15 residues. CDR3 amino acids: CASSAGTSGHNEQFF. For the CDR3, the DNA is TGTGCCAGCAGTGCCGGGACTAGCGGTCACAATGAGCAGTTCTTC.

This chain links TRBV28 with TRBJ2-5; a weak D match, TRBD1 (6 bases). The V gene lost 5 bases and the J gene lost 1 base, with 14 bases spanning the gap. This CDR3 is built from 15 residues. From germline, CDR1 is MDHEN and CDR2 SYDVKM. CDR3 in DNA: TGTGCCAGCAGTATCGCCGGCAGGGGCCAAGAGACCCAGTACTTC. Translation gives CASSIAGRGQETQYF.

In regard to this clonotype: A much larger clone lies a single base off, so this may be a read error. The chain has TRBV7-2 and TRBJ2-1; tentatively, D is TRBD1 (5 bases). CDR1 and CDR2 from the germline V gene are SGHTA and FQGNSA. The CDR3 is 16 residues long. DNA of the CDR3: TGTGCCAGCAGCGCCAGGCGATTCCAGGGCTACAATGAGAAGTTCTTC. It yields the protein CASSARRFQGYNEKFF.

This clonotype showed up many times. The genes are TRBV27 and TRBJ1-2; no clear D. V lost 10 bases and J lost 5, with 11 bases in between. CDR1 is MNHEY, CDR2 SMNVEV, per germline (reference sequence). This CDR3 comprises 11 residues. CDR3 protein: CATGRGYGYTF. CDR3 nucleotide sequence: TGTGCCACCGGGAGAGGGTATGGCTACACCTTC.

The rearrangement links TRBV6-1 to TRBJ2-5, with 10 bases lining up with TRBD1. Germline CDR1 and CDR2: MNHNS and SASEGT. This CDR3 spans 16 amino acids. V was clipped by 10 bases and J by 1 base; unmatched bases: 12. CDR3 sequence: CAIRAGTGDRQETQYF. The CDR3 DNA sequence: TGTGCCATCAGGGCCGGGACAGGGGATCGCCAAGAGACCCAGTACTTC.

This sequence joins TRBV27 and TRBJ2-7; 8 bases map to TRBD2. CDR1 is MNHEY, CDR2 SMNVEV, per germline (reference sequence). The J segment lost 3 bases and the V segment lost 4 bases, leaving 8 bases of the junction unmatched. This CDR3 is 15 amino acids long. Here the CDR3 DNA reads TGTGCCAGCAGTTATGGGGTAGCGGGATACTACGAGCAGTACTTC. Translated: CASSYGVAGYYEQYF.

This clonotype was seen repeatedly, ten times or more. The V gene is TRBV4-2, the J gene TRBJ2-3; D remains unclear. The germline CDR1 and CDR2 sequences are LGHNA and YNFKEQ. This CDR3 has 13 residues. Trimming pared 4 bases from V and 10 bases from J, leaving 15 bases between. Written as DNA, the CDR3 is TGTGCCAGCAGCCTTTCCCAGGATGCCCCGCAGTATTTT. The encoded protein is CASSLSQDAPQYF.

This clonotype was seen ten or more times. The V call is TRBV7-2, the J call TRBJ2-7, with D perhaps matching TRBD2 (6 bases). This CDR3 spans 13 amino acids. The V and J ends lost 5 bases and 5 bases respectively, with 13 bases between them. Germline lookup yields CDR1 SGHTA and CDR2 FQGNSA. CDR3 sequence: CASSRPPGDEQYF. CDR3 bases: TGTGCCAGCAGCCGCCCCCCGGGGGACGAGCAGTACTTC.

In this sample, this clonotype turned up once. A much bigger clone sits one base away, suggesting this may be a read error. The chain joins TRBV18 to TRBJ2-3; no clear D gene. The CDR3 is 14 amino acids. Germline-derived CDR1 and CDR2 are KGHSH and LQKENI. This CDR3 reads CGNKPDTSGDTQYF. The CDR3 DNA reads as TGTGGCAACAAACCTGATACGTCGGGAGATACGCAGTATTTT. Variable domain in full (rest from reference TRBV18 and TRBJ2-3): NAGVMQNPRHLVRRRGQEARLRCSPMKGHSHVYWYRQLPEEGLKFMVYLQKENIIDESGMPKERFSAEFPKEGPSILRIQQVVRGDSAAYFCGNKPDTSGDTQYFGPGTRLTVL.

The table lists this clonotype with many counts. This chain uses TRBV20-1 with TRBJ2-1; D gene uncertain. Germline V lookup: CDR1 DFQATT, CDR2 SNEGSKA (reference sequence). The ends were cut back, 5 bases at V and 0 bases at J, with 14 bases in the middle. This CDR3 spans 15 amino acids. The CDR3 here is CSAQTGFSSYNEQFF. The CDR3 coding sequence is TGCAGTGCTCAGACTGGTTTCAGCTCCTACAATGAGCAGTTCTTC.

In regard to this clonotype: This could be a read error, since a much larger clone is one nucleotide away. The chain links TRBV19 to TRBJ2-1; D is perhaps TRBD2 (6 bases). Germline-derived CDR1 and CDR2 are LNHDA and SQIVND (reference sequence). The CDR3 is 14 residues long. CDR3 protein: CASSIDLLANEHFF. CDR3 DNA sequence: TGTGCCAGTAGTATAGACTTACTAGCCAATGAGCATTTCTTC.

A few counts support this clonotype. The gene calls are TRBV19 and TRBJ2-7; no reliable D call. Germline CDR1 and CDR2: LNHDA and SQIVND (reference sequence). There are 12 residues in the CDR3. The V gene lost 3 bases and the J gene lost 3 bases, with 6 bases spanning the gap. The CDR3 loop is CASSMLGYEQYF. In nucleotides, the CDR3 is TGTGCCAGTAGTATGTTGGGCTACGAGCAGTACTTC.

In this sample, this clonotype turned up once. The genes are TRBV28 and TRBJ2-3; 15 bases line up with TRBD2. Germline assignment: CDR1 MDHEN and CDR2 SYDVKM. This CDR3 spans 16 amino acids. Trimming removed 5 bases from V and 8 bases from J; junction bases left unmatched: 8. The CDR3 DNA reads as TGTGCCAGCAGTCTCCGGACTAGCGGGAGGGGCGGTACGCAGTATTTT. Translation gives CASSLRTSGRGGTQYF.

This clonotype was detected ten times or more. The chain carries TRBV27 and TRBJ2-3, with TRBD2 matching 9 bases. V lost 7 bases and J lost 2; bases outside the gene matches: 13. The CDR3 has 17 amino acids. Germline CDR1 reads MNHEY; CDR2 reads SMNVEV (reference sequence). CDR3 bases: TGTGCCAGCAAAAAAATGGGACTAGCCACCCCCACAGATACGCAGTATTTT. The encoded protein is CASKKMGLATPTDTQYF.